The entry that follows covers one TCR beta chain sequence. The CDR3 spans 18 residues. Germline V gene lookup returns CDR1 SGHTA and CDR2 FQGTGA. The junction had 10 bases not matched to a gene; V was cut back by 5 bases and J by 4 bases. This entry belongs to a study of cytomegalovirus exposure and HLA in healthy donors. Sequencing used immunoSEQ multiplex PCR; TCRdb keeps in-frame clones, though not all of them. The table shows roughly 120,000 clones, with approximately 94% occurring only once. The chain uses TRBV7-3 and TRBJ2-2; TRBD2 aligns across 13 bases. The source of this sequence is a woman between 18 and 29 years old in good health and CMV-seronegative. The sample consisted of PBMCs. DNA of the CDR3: TGTGCCAGCAGCCAAACTAGCGGGAGGGCCTTAAGCACCGGGGAGCTGTTTTTT. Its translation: CASSQTSGRALSTGELFF.